This TCR beta chain was observed in a study of OX40 agonist ivuxolimab in advanced cancers. Study information: Subjects had a mean age of roughly 60 years, with a range of roughly 20 to 79; around 84% were male. Broader study findings: Some nonresponders also had low normalized T-cell clonal expansion. Clonal expansion by week 6 occurred in CD4+ and CD8+ blood T cells (at 0.1 to 3.0 mg/kg).

Germline CDR1 is SGHAT and CDR2 is FQNNGV. The CDR3 runs 14 residues. Between the trimmed V and J ends, which lost 3 bases and 7 bases, there was a span of 13 bases. Concerning this clone: As yet, its antigen is unknown.

This table comes from immunoSEQ multiplex PCR, and its TCRdb copy is limited to in-frame clones, with some not included. The data hold some 62,000 clones, with more than 65% observed a single time. The sequences come from CD4+ or CD8+ T cells sorted from blood, collected in a trial of the OX40 agonist ivuxolimab. V and J are TRBV11-2 and TRBJ2-1; a possible D gene is TRBD2 (5 bases). The TCR comes from an adult with an advanced solid tumor such as melanoma, head and neck, liver or kidney cancer. CDR3 coding DNA: TGTGCCAGCAGCTTTGGGCTAGCTGCAAATGAGCAGTTCTTC. Protein: CASSFGLAANEQFF.